The 19 T cell receptor beta chains below all came from one sample that was sequenced in a study of T cells in tumors after PD-1 blockade (dated by TCRdb to about 2019). The method was the immunoSEQ multiplex PCR assay. What TCRdb holds here is the immuneACCESS table cut down to in-frame rearrangements. Part of the clones is not present; checked against another copy, under half of the missing clones reflect an unresolved V gene, and the others are unexplained. The sample yields a few thousand clones; roughly 70% were counted once. The biggest ten clones account for 10% to 15% of the sample. This specimen's time point label, per the study, means: before anti-PD-1 therapy. The sequencing here drew on tumor tissue, taken before anti-PD-1 treatment. The receptors originated from a human donor with basal cell carcinoma.

This chain's CDR3 is CASSPGTGITDTQYF. The CDR3 nucleotides are TGCGCCAGCAGCCCCGGGACAGGTATCACAGATACGCAGTATTTT. V gene TRBV5-1 combines with J gene TRBJ2-3; TRBD1 agrees at 8 bases. From germline, CDR1 is SGHRS and CDR2 YFSETQ. The CDR3 is 15 amino acids. The junction had 6 bases not matched to a gene; V was cut back by 4 bases and J by 2 bases. Filled out from reference TRBV5-1 and TRBJ2-3, the complete variable domain reads KAGVTQTPRYLIKTRGQQVTLSCSPISGHRSVSWYQQTPGQGLQFLFEYFSETQRNKGNFPGRFSGRQFSNSRSEMNVSTLELGDSALYLCASSPGTGITDTQYFGPGTRLTVL.

The gene calls are TRBV6-5 and TRBJ2-5; 8 bases map to TRBD2. The germline gives CDR1 MNHEY, CDR2 SVGAGI. The CDR3 is made up of 16 amino acids. V trimming: 0 bases; J trimming: 5 bases; junction bases outside the gene matches: 8. This CDR3 is CASSYSSGATRETQYF. As DNA, the CDR3 is TGTGCCAGCAGTTACTCTAGCGGGGCTACCAGGGAGACCCAGTACTTC.

The genes are TRBV14 and TRBJ1-2; D is unresolved. The CDR3 totals 15 residues. V lost 4 bases to trimming and J lost 4 bases, with 16 bases between them. Germline V gene lookup returns CDR1 SGHDN and CDR2 FVKESK. CDR3 nucleotide sequence: TGTGCCAGCAGCCCACTAGCCGGGATATTCTATGGCTACACCTTC. It encodes CASSPLAGIFYGYTF.

J is TRBJ1-1 and V is TRBV5-3; no reliable D call. TRBV5-3 falls under the ORF class, with uncertain function. This CDR3 has 12 amino acids. V was trimmed by 6 bases and J by 3 bases, leaving 9 bases between them. CDR3 region: CARIPGDTEAFF. CDR3 nucleotides: TGTGCCAGAATCCCCGGGGACACTGAAGCTTTCTTT.

The J gene is TRBJ2-5, the V gene TRBV5-1, with D possibly matching TRBD2 (6 bases). Germline lookup yields CDR1 SGHRS and CDR2 YFSETQ. V shed 5 bases and J shed 4 bases, with 21 bases lying between them. The CDR3 consists of 16 residues. The CDR3 reads CASRVSGTAQIETQYF. The CDR3, as DNA: TGCGCCAGCAGGGTTTCCGGGACTGCACAGATAGAGACCCAGTACTTC. Looking up the rest from reference TRBV5-1 and TRBJ2-5 gives the full variable domain: KAGVTQTPRYLIKTRGQQVTLSCSPISGHRSVSWYQQTPGQGLQFLFEYFSETQRNKGNFPGRFSGRQFSNSRSEMNVSTLELGDSALYLCASRVSGTAQIETQYFGPGTRLLVL.

This chain links TRBV6-2 or TRBV6-3 with TRBJ1-5; TRBD1 agrees at 10 bases. V shed 5 bases and J 4 bases; nucleotides not matched to a gene: 5. CDR1 and CDR2 from the germline V gene are MNHEY and SVGEGT. The CDR3 length is 15 residues. As DNA, the CDR3 is TGTGCCAGCAGTAAAAGGACAGGGGGGAATCAGCCCCAGCATTTT. As protein: CASSKRTGGNQPQHF.

This sequence joins TRBV7-9 and TRBJ1-2; a weak D match, TRBD1 (5 bases). The CDR3 sequence is 13 residues long. Germline V gene sequence: CDR1 SEHNR, CDR2 FQNEAQ (reference sequence). The V end lost 5 bases, the J end lost 0 bases, and 7 bases lay between the germline ends. In nucleotides, the CDR3 is TGTGCCAGCAGCGAGACAGCTAACTATGGCTACACCTTC. Translating gives CASSETANYGYTF.

This clone ranks as large (0.1 to 1%). The chain couples TRBV28 to TRBJ1-4, with a tentative D call TRBD1 (5 bases). Germline-derived CDR1 and CDR2 are MDHEN and SYDVKM. The CDR3 extends over 14 amino acids. With 5 bases removed from V and 6 bases from J, the gap between germline ends came to 13 bases. Written as DNA, the CDR3 is TGTGCCAGCAGTGCCGCAGGGCCCGATGAAAAACTGTTTTTT. Translation gives CASSAAGPDEKLFF.

The CDR3 DNA reads as TGTGCCAGCAGCTTAGGACTTGGGGCCACCGGGGAGCTGTTTTTT. It translates to CASSLGLGATGELFF. The chain links TRBV7-2 to TRBJ2-2, with TRBD1 as a possible D gene (5 bases). The V end was cut by 1 base, the J end by 4 bases, with 10 bases between. The germline CDR1 and CDR2 sequences are SGHTA and FQGNSA. This CDR3 region has 15 residues.

The rearrangement uses TRBV3-1 (or the pseudogene TRBV3-2) and TRBJ2-7, with D unclear. The CDR3 is 15 residues long. Deletions cut 2 bases from V and 1 base from J, with 12 bases between. Germline values: CDR1 LGHDT, CDR2 YNNKEL (reference sequence). The CDR3 region is CASSQTVGRSYEQYF. The CDR3 DNA sequence: TGTGCCAGCAGCCAAACCGTCGGGCGGTCCTACGAGCAGTACTTC.

This clone occurred a few times. This sequence joins TRBV6-2 or TRBV6-3 and TRBJ1-1; perhaps TRBD1 as D (6 bases). Germline V gene lookup returns CDR1 MNHEY and CDR2 SVGEGT. The V end was cut by 1 base, the J end by 0 bases, with 12 bases between. The CDR3 has 16 residues. The CDR3 sequence is CASSYWSGALNTEAFF. The DNA for the CDR3 is TGTGCCAGCAGTTACTGGTCGGGGGCTTTGAACACTGAAGCTTTCTTT.

This clone has only a few counts. This chain links TRBV9 with TRBJ2-1; D is perhaps TRBD2 (5 bases). The CDR3 totals 16 residues. V lost 0 bases, J lost 5 bases, and 15 bases lay in between. Per the germline V gene, CDR1 is SGDLS and CDR2 is YYNGEE. In DNA form, the CDR3 reads TGTGCCAGCAGCGTAGGAGGGCGGGCGAGGGACAATGAGCAGTTCTTC. This sequence encodes CASSVGGRARDNEQFF. Combining the CDR3 with reference TRBV9 and TRBJ2-1 gives the whole variable domain DSGVTQTPKHLITATGQRVTLRCSPRSGDLSVYWYQQSLDQGLQFLIQYYNGEERAKGNILERFSAQQFPDLHSELNLSSLELGDSALYFCASSVGGRARDNEQFFGPGTRLTVL.

CDR3 loop: CASSLVVGTGERNTQYF. The DNA of the CDR3 is TGTGCCAGCAGCTTAGTCGTTGGGACCGGGGAGCGAAATACGCAGTATTTT. The J gene is TRBJ2-3, the V gene TRBV7-8; D may match TRBD1 or TRBD2 (5 bases each). The CDR3 loop spans 17 amino acids. The V and J ends lost 1 base and 7 bases respectively, with 21 bases between them. The germline V gene encodes CDR1 SGHVS and CDR2 FQNEAQ.

The rearrangement links TRBV18 to TRBJ2-2; 14 bases agree with TRBD2. Losses at the gene ends were 4 bases for V and 4 bases for J; bases not matched to a gene: 20. The CDR3 length is 22 residues. Germline CDR1 and CDR2: KGHSH and LQKENI. The CDR3 protein is CASSLLPGQGLAGAESTGELFF. The CDR3 DNA reads as TGTGCCAGCTCACTCCTGCCGGGACAGGGACTAGCGGGGGCCGAGTCCACCGGGGAGCTGTTTTTT. Full variable domain (outside the CDR3, taken from reference TRBV18 and TRBJ2-2): NAGVMQNPRHLVRRRGQEARLRCSPMKGHSHVYWYRQLPEEGLKFMVYLQKENIIDESGMPKERFSAEFPKEGPSILRIQQVVRGDSAAYFCASSLLPGQGLAGAESTGELFFGEGSRLTVL.

This chain links TRBV20-1 with TRBJ1-2; D gene unclear. The CDR3 is made up of 10 amino acids. Germline V gene data show CDR1 as DFQATT and CDR2 as SNEGSKA (reference sequence). V was pared by 5 bases and J by 2 bases, with 3 bases between. In DNA form, the CDR3 reads TGCAGTGCTGAGAACTATGGCTACACCTTC. Its protein product is CSAENYGYTF.

The chain carries TRBV3-1 (or the pseudogene TRBV3-2) and TRBJ2-5; 14 nucleotides agree with TRBD2. V dropped 4 bases and J dropped 5; count of bases not matched to a gene: 6. The CDR3 extends over 16 amino acids. Germline V gene sequence: CDR1 LGHDT, CDR2 YNNKEL (reference sequence). CDR3 bases: TGTGCCAGCAGCCCCGGGACTAGCGGGAGTCGGGAGACCCAGTACTTC. Protein: CASSPGTSGSRETQYF.

This rearrangement joins TRBV5-8 to TRBJ2-3, with 8 nucleotides matching TRBD1. This CDR3 has 16 amino acids. Trimming took 3 bases from V and 5 from J; bases not matched to a gene: 11. Germline V lookup: CDR1 SGHTS, CDR2 YDEGEE. The CDR3 nucleotides are TGTGCCAGCAGCTCCCGGGACAGGCTTGCAGGAGATACGCAGTATTTT. As protein: CASSSRDRLAGDTQYF.

The table lists this clone with a count of one. V is TRBV5-6 and J is TRBJ2-7; no clear D gene. CDR1 and CDR2 from the germline V gene are SGHDT and YYEEEE. V was trimmed by 2 bases and J by 6 bases, leaving 9 bases between them. The CDR3 length is 12 residues. The CDR3 DNA sequence: TGTGCCAGCAGCTTCTACTGGGGCGAGCAGTACTTC. It encodes CASSFYWGEQYF. Full variable domain (outside the CDR3, taken from reference TRBV5-6 and TRBJ2-7): DAGVTQSPTHLIKTRGQQVTLRCSPKSGHDTVSWYQQALGQGPQFIFQYYEEEERQRGNFPDRFSGHQFPNYSSELNVNALLLGDSALYLCASSFYWGEQYFGPGTRLTVT.

This sequence joins TRBV7-2 and TRBJ2-7; D unclear. The CDR3 sequence is 14 residues long. V was cut by 5 bases and J by 6 bases, with 17 bases left in between. Germline lookup yields CDR1 SGHTA and CDR2 FQGNSA. The CDR3 here is CASSPIGQFSEQYF. CDR3 bases: TGTGCCAGCAGCCCTATAGGGCAGTTCTCCGAGCAGTACTTC.